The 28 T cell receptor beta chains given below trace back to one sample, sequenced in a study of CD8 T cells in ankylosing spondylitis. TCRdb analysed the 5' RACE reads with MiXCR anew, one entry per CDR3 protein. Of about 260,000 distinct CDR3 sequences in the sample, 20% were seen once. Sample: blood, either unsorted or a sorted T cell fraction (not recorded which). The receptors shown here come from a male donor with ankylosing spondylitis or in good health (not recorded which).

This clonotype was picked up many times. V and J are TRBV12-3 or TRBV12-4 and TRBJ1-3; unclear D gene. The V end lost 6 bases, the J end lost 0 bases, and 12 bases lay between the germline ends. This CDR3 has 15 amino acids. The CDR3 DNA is TGTGCCAGCAGGGACGGGTGGACCTCTGGAAACACCATATATTTT. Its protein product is CASRDGWTSGNTIYF.

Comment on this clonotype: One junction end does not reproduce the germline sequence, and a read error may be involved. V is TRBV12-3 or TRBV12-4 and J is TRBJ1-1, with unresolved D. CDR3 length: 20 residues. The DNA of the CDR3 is TGTGCCAGCAGTTTACCATCCACTTGGGGTTATCGGGATAGCATAACTGAAGCTATCTTT. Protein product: CASSLPSTWGYRDSITEAIF.

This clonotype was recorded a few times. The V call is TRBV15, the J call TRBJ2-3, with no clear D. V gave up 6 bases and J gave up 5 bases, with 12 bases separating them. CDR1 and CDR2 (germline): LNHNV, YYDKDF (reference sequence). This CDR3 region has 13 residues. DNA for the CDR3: TGTGCCACCAGGACATCCTTAGAAGATACGCAGTATTTT. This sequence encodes CATRTSLEDTQYF. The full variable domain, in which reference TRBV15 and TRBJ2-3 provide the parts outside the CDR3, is DAMVIQNPRYQVTQFGKPVTLSCSQTLNHNVMYWYQQKSSQAPKLLFHYYDKDFNNEADTPDNFQSRRPNTSFCFLDIRSPGLGDTAMYLCATRTSLEDTQYFGPGTRLTVL.

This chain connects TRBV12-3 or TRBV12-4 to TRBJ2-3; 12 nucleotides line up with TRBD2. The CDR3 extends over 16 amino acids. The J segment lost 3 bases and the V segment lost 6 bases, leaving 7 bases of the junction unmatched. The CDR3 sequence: CASRTLAGGRTDTQYF. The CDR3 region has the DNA TGTGCCAGCAGAACCCTAGCGGGGGGGCGTACAGATACGCAGTATTTT.

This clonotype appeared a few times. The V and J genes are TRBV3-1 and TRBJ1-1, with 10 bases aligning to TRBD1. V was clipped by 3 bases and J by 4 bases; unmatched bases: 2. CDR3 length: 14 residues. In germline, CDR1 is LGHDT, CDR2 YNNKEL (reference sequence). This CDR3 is CASSHRTGGTEAFF. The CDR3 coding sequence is TGTGCCAGCAGCCACCGGACAGGGGGCACTGAAGCTTTCTTT.

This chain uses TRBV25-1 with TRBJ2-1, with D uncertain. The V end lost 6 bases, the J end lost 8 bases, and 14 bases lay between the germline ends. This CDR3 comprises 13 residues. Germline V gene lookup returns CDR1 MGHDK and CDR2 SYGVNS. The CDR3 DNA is TGTGCCAGCAGGGACCGAGTTGCGGATGAGCAGTTCTTC. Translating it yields CASRDRVADEQFF.

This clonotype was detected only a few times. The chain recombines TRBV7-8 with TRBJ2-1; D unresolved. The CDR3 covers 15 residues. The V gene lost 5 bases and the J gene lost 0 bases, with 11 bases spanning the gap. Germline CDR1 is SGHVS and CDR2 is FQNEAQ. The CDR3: CASSPITVSYNEQFF. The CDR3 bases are TGTGCCAGCAGCCCGATAACTGTCTCCTACAATGAGCAGTTCTTC.

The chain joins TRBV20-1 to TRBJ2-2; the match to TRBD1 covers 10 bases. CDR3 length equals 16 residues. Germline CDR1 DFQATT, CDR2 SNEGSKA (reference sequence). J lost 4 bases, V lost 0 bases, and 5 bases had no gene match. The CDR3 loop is CSARDSGTGVTGELFF. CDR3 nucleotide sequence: TGCAGTGCTAGAGATTCCGGGACAGGGGTCACCGGGGAGCTGTTTTTT.

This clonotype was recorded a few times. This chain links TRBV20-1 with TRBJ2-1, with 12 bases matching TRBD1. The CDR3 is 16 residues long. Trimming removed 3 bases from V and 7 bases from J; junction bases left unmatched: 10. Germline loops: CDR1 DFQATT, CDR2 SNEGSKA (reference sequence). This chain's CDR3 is CSARNTGTGGRNEQFF. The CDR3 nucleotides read TGCAGTGCTAGGAACACTGGGACAGGGGGCAGGAATGAGCAGTTCTTC.

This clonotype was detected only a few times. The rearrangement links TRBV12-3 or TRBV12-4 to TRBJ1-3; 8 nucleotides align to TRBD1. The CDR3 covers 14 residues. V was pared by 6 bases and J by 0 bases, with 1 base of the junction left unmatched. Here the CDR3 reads CASRTGVSGNTIYF. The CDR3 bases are TGTGCCAGCAGGACAGGGGTCTCTGGAAACACCATATATTTT.

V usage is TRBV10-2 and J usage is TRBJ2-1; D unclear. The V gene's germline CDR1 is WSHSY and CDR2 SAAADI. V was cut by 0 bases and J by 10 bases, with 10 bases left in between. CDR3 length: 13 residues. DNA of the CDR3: TGCGCCAGCAGTGAGTCGGACCGTCGGGAGCAGTTCTTC. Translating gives CASSESDRREQFF.

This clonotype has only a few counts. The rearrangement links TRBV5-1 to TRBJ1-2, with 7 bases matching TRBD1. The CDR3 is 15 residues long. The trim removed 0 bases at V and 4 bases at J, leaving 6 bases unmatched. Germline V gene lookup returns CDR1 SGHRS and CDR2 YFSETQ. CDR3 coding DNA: TGCGCCAGCAGCTTGGCGACAGGGACTGGCTATGGCTACACCTTC. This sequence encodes CASSLATGTGYGYTF.

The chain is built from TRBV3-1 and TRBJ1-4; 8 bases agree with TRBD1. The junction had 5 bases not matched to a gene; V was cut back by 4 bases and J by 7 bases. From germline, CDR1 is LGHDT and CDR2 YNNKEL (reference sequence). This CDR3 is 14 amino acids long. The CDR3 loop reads CASSPGQVPEKLFF. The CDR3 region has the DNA TGTGCCAGCAGCCCGGGACAGGTCCCTGAAAAACTGTTTTTT.

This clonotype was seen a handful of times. As DNA, the CDR3 is TGTGCCAGCAGCTTAGGGGTCGCAGGGGGCAATGAGCAGTTCTTC. Amino acids: CASSLGVAGGNEQFF. The rearrangement joins TRBV7-2 to TRBJ2-1; 7 bases agree with TRBD1. Per germline, CDR1 SGHTA and CDR2 FQGNSA. The junction had 6 bases not matched to a gene; V was cut back by 1 base and J by 6 bases. The CDR3 loop spans 15 amino acids.

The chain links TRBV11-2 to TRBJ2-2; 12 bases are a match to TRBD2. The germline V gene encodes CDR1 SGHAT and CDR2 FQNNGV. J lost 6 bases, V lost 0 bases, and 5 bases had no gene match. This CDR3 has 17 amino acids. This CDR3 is CASSLEETSGRPGELFF. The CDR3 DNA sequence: TGTGCCAGCAGCTTAGAGGAGACTAGCGGGAGACCCGGGGAGCTGTTTTTT. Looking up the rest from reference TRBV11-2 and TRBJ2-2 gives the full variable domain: EAGVAQSPRYKIIEKRQSVAFWCNPISGHATLYWYQQILGQGPKLLIQFQNNGVVDDSQLPKDRFSAERLKGVDSTLKIQPAKLEDSAVYLCASSLEETSGRPGELFFGEGSRLTVL.

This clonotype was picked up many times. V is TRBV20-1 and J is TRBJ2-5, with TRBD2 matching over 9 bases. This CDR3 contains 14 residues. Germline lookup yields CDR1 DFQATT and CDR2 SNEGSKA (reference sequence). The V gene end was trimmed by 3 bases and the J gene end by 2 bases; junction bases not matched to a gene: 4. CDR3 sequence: CSARLAGPQETQYF. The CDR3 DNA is TGCAGTGCTAGGCTAGCGGGGCCACAAGAGACCCAGTACTTC.

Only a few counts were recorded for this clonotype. This CDR3 is CSVQTGSEQYV. DNA of the CDR3: TGCAGCGTCCAGACAGGGAGCGAGCAGTACGTC. The rearrangement joins TRBV29-1 to TRBJ2-7; 7 positions agree with TRBD1. The V gene's germline CDR1 is SQVTM and CDR2 ANQGSEA. V lost 6 bases to trimming and J lost 6 bases; unmatched junction nucleotides: 5. The CDR3 spans 11 residues.

The CDR3 loop reads CASSVRNLKYGYTF. The DNA of the CDR3 is TGTGCCAGCAGTGTACGCAACCTTAAGTATGGCTACACCTTC. The chain recombines TRBV2 with TRBJ1-2, with D uncertain. The CDR3 has 14 amino acids. Germline V gene sequence: CDR1 SNHLY, CDR2 FYNNEI. The V end lost 4 bases, the J end lost 5 bases, and 14 bases lay between the germline ends.

The CDR3 is CASRRTGASSTDTQYF. DNA of the CDR3: TGCGCCAGCAGACGGACAGGAGCCTCTAGCACAGATACGCAGTATTTT. The V gene is TRBV5-1, the J gene TRBJ2-3; 7 bases are shared with TRBD1. This CDR3 is built from 16 residues. V shed 5 bases and J 0 bases; nucleotides not matched to a gene: 9. Looked up from germline, CDR1 is SGHRS and CDR2 is YFSETQ.

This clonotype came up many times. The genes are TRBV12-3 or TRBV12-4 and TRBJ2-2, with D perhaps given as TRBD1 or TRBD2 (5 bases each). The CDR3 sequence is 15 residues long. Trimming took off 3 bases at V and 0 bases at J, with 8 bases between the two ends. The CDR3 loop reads CASSLRGANTGELFF. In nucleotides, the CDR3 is TGTGCCAGCAGTTTGAGGGGCGCGAACACCGGGGAGCTGTTTTTT.

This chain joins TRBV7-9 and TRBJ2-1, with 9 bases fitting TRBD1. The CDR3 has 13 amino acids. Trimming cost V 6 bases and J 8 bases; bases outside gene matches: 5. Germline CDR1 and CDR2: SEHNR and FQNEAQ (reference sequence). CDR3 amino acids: CASSRTGAYEQFF. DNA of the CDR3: TGTGCCAGCAGTCGGACAGGGGCGTATGAGCAGTTCTTC.

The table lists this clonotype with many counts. CDR3 residues: CSVVTAIRVDTEAFF. In DNA form, the CDR3 reads TGCAGCGTTGTTACCGCCATAAGGGTAGACACTGAAGCTTTCTTT. The chain couples TRBV29-1 to TRBJ1-1; no clear D gene. Germline-derived CDR1 and CDR2 are SQVTM and ANQGSEA. The CDR3 totals 15 residues. V dropped 4 bases and J dropped 3 bases, with 18 bases sitting between them.

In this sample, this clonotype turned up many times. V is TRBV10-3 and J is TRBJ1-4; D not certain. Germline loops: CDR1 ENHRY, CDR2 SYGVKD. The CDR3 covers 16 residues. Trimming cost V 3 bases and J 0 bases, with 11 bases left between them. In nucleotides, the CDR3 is TGTGCCATCAGTGAAGGAAAACACGCAACTAATGAAAAACTGTTTTTT. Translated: CAISEGKHATNEKLFF.

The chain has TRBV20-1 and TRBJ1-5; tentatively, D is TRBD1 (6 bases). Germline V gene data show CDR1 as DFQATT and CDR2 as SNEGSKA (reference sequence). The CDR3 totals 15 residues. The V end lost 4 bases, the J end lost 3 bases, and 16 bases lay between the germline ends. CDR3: CSAIETNRANQPQHF. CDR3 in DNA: TGCAGTGCTATAGAAACCAACAGGGCCAATCAGCCCCAGCATTTT.

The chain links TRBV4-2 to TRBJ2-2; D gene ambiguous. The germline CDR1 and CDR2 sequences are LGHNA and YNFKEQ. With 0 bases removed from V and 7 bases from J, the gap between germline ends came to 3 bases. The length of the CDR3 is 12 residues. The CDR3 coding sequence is TGTGCCAGCAGCCAAGACGGCGGGGAGCTGTTTTTT. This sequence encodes CASSQDGGELFF.

As DNA, the CDR3 is TGTGCCAGCAGCTTTTCCGGGTCCAAAAACATTCAGTACTTC. Translating gives CASSFSGSKNIQYF. This chain links TRBV11-2 with TRBJ2-4; unclear D gene. V was pared by 3 bases and J by 2 bases, with 8 bases between. Germline CDR1 SGHAT, CDR2 FQNNGV. The CDR3 extends over 14 amino acids.

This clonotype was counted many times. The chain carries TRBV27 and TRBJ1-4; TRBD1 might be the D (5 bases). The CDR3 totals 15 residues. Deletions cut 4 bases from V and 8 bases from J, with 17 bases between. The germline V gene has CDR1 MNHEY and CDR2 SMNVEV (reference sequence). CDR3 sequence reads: CASSSGSRAGEKLFF. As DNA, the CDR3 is TGTGCCAGCAGTTCCGGTTCCAGGGCAGGCGAAAAACTGTTTTTT.

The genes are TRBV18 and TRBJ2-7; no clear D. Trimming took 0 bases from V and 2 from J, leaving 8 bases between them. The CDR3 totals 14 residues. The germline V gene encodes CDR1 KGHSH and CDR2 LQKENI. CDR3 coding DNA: TGTGCCAGCTCACCACCAGATCATCCCTACGAGCAGTACGTC. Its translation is CASSPPDHPYEQYV.